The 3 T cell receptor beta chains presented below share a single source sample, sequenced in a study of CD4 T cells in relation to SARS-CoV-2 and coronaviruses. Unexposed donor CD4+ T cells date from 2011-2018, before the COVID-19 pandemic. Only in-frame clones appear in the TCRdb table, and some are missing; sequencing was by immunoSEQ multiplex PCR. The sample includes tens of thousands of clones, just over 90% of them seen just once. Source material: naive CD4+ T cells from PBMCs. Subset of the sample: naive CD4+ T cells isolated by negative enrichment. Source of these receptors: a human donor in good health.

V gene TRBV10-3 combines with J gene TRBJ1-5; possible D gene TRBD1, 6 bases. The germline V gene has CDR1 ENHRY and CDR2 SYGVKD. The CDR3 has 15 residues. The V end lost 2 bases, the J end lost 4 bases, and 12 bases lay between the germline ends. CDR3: CAISEDRRGNQPQHF. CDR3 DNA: TGTGCCATCAGTGAGGACAGGAGGGGAAATCAGCCCCAGCATTTT.

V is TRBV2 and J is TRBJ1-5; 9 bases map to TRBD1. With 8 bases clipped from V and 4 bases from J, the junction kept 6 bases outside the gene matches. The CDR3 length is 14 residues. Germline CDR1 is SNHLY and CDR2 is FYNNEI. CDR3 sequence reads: CASGRQGENQPQHF. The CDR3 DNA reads TGTGCCAGCGGACGACAGGGGGAAAATCAGCCCCAGCATTTT.

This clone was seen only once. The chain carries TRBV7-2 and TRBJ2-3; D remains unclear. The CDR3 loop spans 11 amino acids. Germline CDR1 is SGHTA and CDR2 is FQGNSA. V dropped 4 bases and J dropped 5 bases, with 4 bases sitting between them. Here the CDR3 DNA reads TGTGCCAGCAGCTCAATAGATACGCAGTATTTT. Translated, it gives CASSSIDTQYF.